This T cell receptor (beta chain) was obtained from a study of cytotoxic CD8 clonotypes in ibrutinib-treated CLL. The data were produced by immunoSEQ multiplex PCR, yet TCRdb's version contains in-frame clones alone and is incomplete. The repertoire holds about 300,000 clones, with approximately 76% as singletons. The CDR3 is 11 residues long. V lost 8 bases to trimming and J lost 7 bases, with 9 bases between them. Per the germline V gene, CDR1 is SNHLY and CDR2 is FYNNEI. This chain links TRBV2 with TRBJ2-1; D call uncertain. The source of this sequence is a human donor with chronic lymphocytic leukemia. Source: PBMCs, taken at disease progression, from a patient treated with ibrutinib. The CDR3 DNA follows: TGTGCCAGCCGCGACCGGAATGAGCAGTTCTTC. Encoded protein: CASRDRNEQFF.